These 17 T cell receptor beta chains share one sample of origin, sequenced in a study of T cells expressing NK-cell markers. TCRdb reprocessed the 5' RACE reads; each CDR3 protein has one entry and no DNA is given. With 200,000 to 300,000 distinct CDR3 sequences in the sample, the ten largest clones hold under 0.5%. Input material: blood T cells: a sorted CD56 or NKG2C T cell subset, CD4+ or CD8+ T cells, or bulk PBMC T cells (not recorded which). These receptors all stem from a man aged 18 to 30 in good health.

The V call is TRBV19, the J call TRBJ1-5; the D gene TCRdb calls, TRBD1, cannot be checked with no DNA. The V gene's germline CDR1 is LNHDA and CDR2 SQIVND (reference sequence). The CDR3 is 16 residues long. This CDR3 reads CASSLPVGQGGQPQHF.

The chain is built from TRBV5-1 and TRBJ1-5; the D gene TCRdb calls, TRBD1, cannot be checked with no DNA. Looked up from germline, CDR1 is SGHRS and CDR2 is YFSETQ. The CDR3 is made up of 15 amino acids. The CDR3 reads CASSLTGMGNQPQHF. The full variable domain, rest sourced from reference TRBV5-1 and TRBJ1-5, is KAGVTQTPRYLIKTRGQQVTLSCSPISGHRSVSWYQQTPGQGLQFLFEYFSETQRNKGNFPGRFSGRQFSNSRSEMNVSTLELGDSALYLCASSLTGMGNQPQHFGDGTRLSIL.

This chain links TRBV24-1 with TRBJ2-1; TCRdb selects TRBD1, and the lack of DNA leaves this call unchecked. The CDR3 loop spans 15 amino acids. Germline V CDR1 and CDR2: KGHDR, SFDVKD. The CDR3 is CATSDAAGQAEVQFF.

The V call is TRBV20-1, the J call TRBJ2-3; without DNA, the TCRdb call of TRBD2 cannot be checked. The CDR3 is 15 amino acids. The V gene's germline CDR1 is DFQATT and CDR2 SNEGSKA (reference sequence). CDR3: CSYRTSGSMPDTQYF.

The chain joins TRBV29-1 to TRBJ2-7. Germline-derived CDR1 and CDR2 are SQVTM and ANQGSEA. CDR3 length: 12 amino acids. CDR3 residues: CSVVITSYEQYF.

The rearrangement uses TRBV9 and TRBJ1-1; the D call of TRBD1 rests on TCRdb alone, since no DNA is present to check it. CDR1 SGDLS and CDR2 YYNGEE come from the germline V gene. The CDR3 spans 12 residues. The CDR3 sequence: CASSPTVMGAFF.

The CDR3 sequence: CSARDKLVGQGGPQHF. This chain uses TRBV20-1 with TRBJ1-5; TCRdb's D gene call, TRBD1, goes unchecked for lack of DNA. This CDR3 has 16 residues. In germline, CDR1 is DFQATT, CDR2 SNEGSKA (reference sequence).

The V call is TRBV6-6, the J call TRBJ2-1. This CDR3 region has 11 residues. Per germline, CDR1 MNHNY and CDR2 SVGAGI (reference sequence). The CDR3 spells CASREEDEQFF.

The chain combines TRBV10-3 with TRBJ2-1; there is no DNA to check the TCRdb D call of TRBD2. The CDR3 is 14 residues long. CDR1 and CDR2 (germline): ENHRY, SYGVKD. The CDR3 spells CATGLAAAYNEQFF.

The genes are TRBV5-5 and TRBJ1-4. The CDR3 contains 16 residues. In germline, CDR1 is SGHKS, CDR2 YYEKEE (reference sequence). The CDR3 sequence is CASSPRTFATNEKLFF.

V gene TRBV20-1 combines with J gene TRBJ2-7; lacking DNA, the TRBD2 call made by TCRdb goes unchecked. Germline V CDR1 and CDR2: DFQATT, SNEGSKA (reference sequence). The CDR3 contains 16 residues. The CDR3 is CSVFRGRLAGAGEQYF.

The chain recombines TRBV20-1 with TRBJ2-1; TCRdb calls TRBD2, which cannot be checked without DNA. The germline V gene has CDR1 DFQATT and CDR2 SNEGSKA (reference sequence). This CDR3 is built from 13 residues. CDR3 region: CSDGREGRNEQFF.

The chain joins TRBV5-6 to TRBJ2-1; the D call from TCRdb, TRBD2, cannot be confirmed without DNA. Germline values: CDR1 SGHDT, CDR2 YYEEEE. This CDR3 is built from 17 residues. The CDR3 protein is CASSLMIRSGRADEQFF.

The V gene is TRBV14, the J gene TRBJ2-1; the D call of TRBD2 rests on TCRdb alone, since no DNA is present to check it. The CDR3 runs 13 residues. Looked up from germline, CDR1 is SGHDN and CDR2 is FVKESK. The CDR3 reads CASRYSGSGPQFF.

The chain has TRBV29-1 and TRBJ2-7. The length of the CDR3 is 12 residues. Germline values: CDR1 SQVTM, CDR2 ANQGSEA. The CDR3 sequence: CSAKSRQNEQYF.

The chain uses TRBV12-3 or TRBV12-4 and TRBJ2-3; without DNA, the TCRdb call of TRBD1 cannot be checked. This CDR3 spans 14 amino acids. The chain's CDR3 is CASSLALRGNTQYF.

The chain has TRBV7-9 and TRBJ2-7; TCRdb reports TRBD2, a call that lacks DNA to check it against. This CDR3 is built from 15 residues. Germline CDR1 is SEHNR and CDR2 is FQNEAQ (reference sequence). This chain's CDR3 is CASSPRVAGFYEQYF.